A single sample is the source of the 23 T cell receptor beta chains below, sequenced in a study of CD8+CD57+ T cells in acquired aplastic anemia (dated 2018 in TCRdb). Flow cytometry had shown CD8+CD57+ cell expansion in the patients selected for sequencing. TCRdb records Illumina HiSeq 2000 as the sequencer. Genomic DNA was used as template for profiling of TCR beta VDJ combinations and CDR3 sequences. The public reads were quality trimmed at Q25 with fastp and then assembled into clones with MiXCR by TCRdb, keeping productive beta chains. Every entry covers one CDR3 protein and lists the most common genes and DNA from its rows. The sample table records about 95,000 distinct CDR3 sequences; around two thirds of these occur just once. The leading ten clones occupy roughly two thirds of the sample. The source material was sorted CD4+, CD8+, or CD8+CD57+ T cells (not recorded which) from PBMCs. These receptors originate from a human donor with aplastic anemia.

CDR3 in DNA: TGTGCCAGCAGCCTCCGGACAGCCCAAGAGACCCAGTACTTC. Amino acid sequence: CASSLRTAQETQYF. The V call is TRBV3-1, the J call TRBJ2-5, with a possible D match to TRBD1 (6 bases). Germline V gene sequence: CDR1 LGHDT, CDR2 YNNKEL (reference sequence). This CDR3 contains 14 residues. V lost 4 bases to trimming and J lost 1 base, with 10 bases between them.

Ten or more counts support this clonotype. The V and J genes are TRBV4-2 and TRBJ1-2, with 12 nucleotides matching TRBD1. The V gene's germline CDR1 is LGHNA and CDR2 YNFKEQ. The CDR3 has 15 residues. Trimming at V came to 0 bases and at J to 7 bases, leaving 3 bases not matched to a gene. This CDR3 reads CASSQDRDRGLGYTF. CDR3 DNA sequence: TGTGCCAGCAGCCAAGATCGGGACAGGGGGCTTGGCTACACCTTC.

The chain combines TRBV25-1 with TRBJ2-5, with a weak D call TRBD1 (6 bases). Trimming left V 6 bases short and J 2 bases short, with 10 bases between. The CDR3 length is 13 residues. The germline V gene has CDR1 MGHDK and CDR2 SYGVNS. The CDR3 region has the DNA TGTGCCAGCAGCCGGGGACAACAAGAGACCCAGTACTTC. Translation: CASSRGQQETQYF.

J is TRBJ1-2 and V is TRBV29-1, with 11 bases fitting TRBD1. Germline lookup yields CDR1 SQVTM and CDR2 ANQGSEA. CDR3 length equals 15 residues. V lost 5 bases and J lost 3; bases outside the gene matches: 8. Here the CDR3 reads CSVLTLGQGDYGYTF. CDR3 coding DNA: TGCAGCGTTCTTACACTGGGACAGGGGGACTATGGCTACACCTTC.

The chain uses TRBV10-3 and TRBJ2-3; 9 positions agree with TRBD2. CDR3 length: 19 residues. Germline V gene lookup returns CDR1 ENHRY and CDR2 SYGVKD. The junction had 14 bases not matched to a gene; V was cut back by 2 bases and J by 2 bases. The CDR3 here is CAISETSSRLADLTDTQYF. The DNA of the CDR3 is TGTGCCATCAGTGAGACCTCCTCAAGACTAGCGGACCTCACAGATACGCAGTATTTT.

The chain employs TRBV6-1 and TRBJ2-7; no clear D gene. The CDR3 contains 13 residues. Germline V CDR1 and CDR2: MNHNS, SASEGT. The V end lost 5 bases, the J end lost 2 bases, and 10 bases lay between the germline ends. The CDR3 spells CASSPDGTYEQYF. In DNA form, the CDR3 reads TGTGCCAGCAGTCCAGACGGAACCTACGAGCAGTACTTC.

This clonotype was detected once. The rearrangement links TRBV10-2 to TRBJ2-1; D unclear. CDR3 length equals 18 residues. Germline V lookup: CDR1 WSHSY, CDR2 SAAADI. V lost 2 bases, J lost 3 bases, and 20 bases lay in between. As DNA, the CDR3 is TGCGCCAGCAGTGAGCTCTCCACTACTAACTATGGCTACAATGAGCAGTTCTTC. It is translated as CASSELSTTNYGYNEQFF.

The rearrangement uses TRBV5-6 and TRBJ1-6; D possibly corresponds to TRBD1 (6 bases). CDR3 length equals 17 residues. In germline, CDR1 is SGHDT, CDR2 YYEEEE. The V end was cut by 6 bases, the J end by 0 bases, with 16 bases between. CDR3 sequence reads: CASNPDRPSSYNSPLHF. CDR3 DNA sequence: TGTGCCAGCAACCCAGACAGGCCCTCCTCCTATAATTCACCCCTCCACTTT.

The V call is TRBV24-1, the J call TRBJ1-5; D uncertain. The V gene lost 3 bases and the J gene lost 2 bases, with 13 bases spanning the gap. This CDR3 region has 16 residues. Per germline, CDR1 KGHDR and CDR2 SFDVKD. The CDR3 spells CATSDPASRGNQPQHF. The DNA of the CDR3 is TGTGCCACCAGTGATCCAGCGTCACGGGGCAATCAGCCCCAGCATTTT.

This clonotype was seen just once. The rearrangement joins TRBV19 to TRBJ2-1; either TRBD1 or TRBD2 may fit D (6 bases each). V was pared by 4 bases and J by 7 bases, with 17 bases between. Looked up from germline, CDR1 is LNHDA and CDR2 is SQIVND (reference sequence). CDR3 length: 15 residues. This CDR3 is CASSTLWGATNEQFF. The CDR3 nucleotides are TGTGCCAGTAGTACATTATGGGGGGCAACGAATGAGCAGTTCTTC. The full variable domain, completed using reference TRBV19 and TRBJ2-1, is DGGITQSPKYLFRKEGQNVTLSCEQNLNHDAMYWYRQDPGQGLRLIYYSQIVNDFQKGDIAEGYSVSREKKESFPLTVTSAQKNPTAFYLCASSTLWGATNEQFFGPGTRLTVL.

This clonotype was seen at least ten times. The chain joins TRBV4-1 to TRBJ1-1; the match to TRBD1 covers 8 bases. The CDR3 runs to 15 residues. In germline, CDR1 is MGHRA, CDR2 YSYEKL. Trimming removed 3 bases from V and 1 base from J; junction bases left unmatched: 4. CDR3 nucleotide sequence: TGCGCCAGCAGCCACAGGACAGGGAGGAACACTGAAGCTTTCTTT. It encodes CASSHRTGRNTEAFF.

The genes are TRBV7-6 and TRBJ2-5, with 8 bases identical to TRBD2. V was clipped by 1 base and J by 4 bases; unmatched bases: 8. The CDR3 extends over 16 amino acids. In germline, CDR1 is SGHVS, CDR2 FNYEAQ. The CDR3 here is CASSLDSSGGSETQYF. CDR3 in DNA: TGTGCCAGCAGCTTAGATAGCAGCGGGGGATCAGAGACCCAGTACTTC.

This chain links TRBV20-1 with TRBJ2-5; a weak D match, TRBD1 (5 bases). CDR1 is DFQATT and CDR2 is SNEGSKA in the germline V gene (reference sequence). V lost 3 bases and J lost 6, with 11 bases in between. The CDR3 loop spans 12 amino acids. The CDR3, as DNA: TGCAGTGCTAGGGCACTGGGGCAGACCCAGTACTTC. It translates to CSARALGQTQYF.

The CDR3 loop is CASSLGQPGAEAFF. The CDR3, as DNA: TGTGCCAGCAGCTTAGGGCAGCCTGGCGCTGAAGCTTTCTTT. The gene calls are TRBV6-1 and TRBJ1-1; D is uncertain. Deletions cut 6 bases from V and 6 bases from J, with 17 bases between. Germline V lookup: CDR1 MNHNS, CDR2 SASEGT. The CDR3 contains 14 residues.

For this clonotype: At one boundary the junction diverges from the germline segment, which might be a read error. The chain combines TRBV7-4 with TRBJ2-1; the D gene is possibly TRBD2 (6 bases). The CDR3 loop spans 15 amino acids. The germline gives CDR1 SGHVT, CDR2 SQSDAQ. The CDR3 DNA sequence: TGTGCCAGCAGACTACACGGGAGCTCCTACAATGGGCAGTTCTTC. Translation: CASRLHGSSYNGQFF.

This clonotype was seen at least ten times. This chain uses TRBV7-3 with TRBJ2-3; 7 nucleotides match TRBD2. After removal of 5 bases from V and 5 bases from J, the junction contained 10 bases not matched to a gene. Per the germline V gene, CDR1 is SGHTA and CDR2 is FQGTGA. The CDR3 covers 15 residues. The CDR3 here is CASSPLGGGGDTQYF. The CDR3 DNA is TGTGCCAGCAGCCCCCTGGGGGGGGGGGGAGATACGCAGTATTTT.

Only a few counts were recorded for this clonotype. This sequence joins TRBV2 and TRBJ2-7; 9 bases are a match to TRBD1. The CDR3 is 14 amino acids. Germline loops: CDR1 SNHLY, CDR2 FYNNEI. The ends lost 7 bases at V and 5 bases at J; junction bases unmatched: 9. For the CDR3, the DNA is TGTGCCAGCACCTCCCGGGACAGGGCCCACGAGCAGTACTTC. It encodes CASTSRDRAHEQYF.

The chain employs TRBV2 and TRBJ2-7; 7 bases map to TRBD2. CDR1 SNHLY and CDR2 FYNNEI come from the germline V gene. The length of the CDR3 is 15 residues. The J segment lost 2 bases and the V segment lost 4 bases, leaving 8 bases of the junction unmatched. CDR3 DNA: TGTGCCAGCAGTGTGGCGGCTAGCGGTCCCTACGAGCAGTACTTC. This encodes CASSVAASGPYEQYF.

This clonotype occurred once. The chain employs TRBV20-1 and TRBJ1-2; no clear D. The CDR3 sequence is 13 residues long. Germline CDR1 reads DFQATT; CDR2 reads SNEGSKA (reference sequence). Trimming pared 4 bases from V and 8 bases from J, leaving 17 bases between. The CDR3 spells CSATAEGRYGYTF. CDR3 DNA: TGCAGTGCTACGGCAGAGGGCCGATACGGCTACACCTTC.

As to this clonotype: The junction departs from the called germline gene at one end, perhaps through a read error. CDR3 in amino acids: CSASEYTEAFF. The CDR3 nucleotides are TGCAGTGCTTCCGAGTACACTGAGGCTTTCTTT. The rearrangement joins TRBV20-1 to TRBJ1-1; D is unresolved. The CDR3 is 11 amino acids. CDR1 and CDR2 from the germline V gene are DFQATT and SNEGSKA (reference sequence).

For the CDR3, the DNA is TGCAGTGCTACCCGGATGCCGGGACAGGCGGGCACTGAAGCTTTCTTT. Amino acids: CSATRMPGQAGTEAFF. The rearrangement joins TRBV20-1 to TRBJ1-1, with TRBD1 identical over 8 bases. J lost 4 bases, V lost 4 bases, and 14 bases had no gene match. The CDR3 consists of 16 residues. Germline CDR1 reads DFQATT; CDR2 reads SNEGSKA (reference sequence).

A word on this clonotype: At one end, the junction sequence differs from germline, possibly due to a read error. This chain uses TRBV6-1 with TRBJ1-1; no clear D gene. CDR1 is MNHNS, CDR2 SASEGT, per germline. This CDR3 is 14 amino acids long. CDR3 loop: CAISVNRENTEAFF. CDR3 sequence (DNA): TGTGCCATCAGTGTGAATCGAGAGAACACTGAAGCTTTCTTT.

The chain combines TRBV2 with TRBJ1-4; tentative D call: TRBD1 (5 bases). This CDR3 spans 12 amino acids. CDR1 SNHLY and CDR2 FYNNEI come from the germline V gene. Trimming removed 10 bases at V and 4 bases at J, with 10 bases between. The DNA for the CDR3 is TGTGCCACCTTAGGGGATAATGAAAAACTGTTTTTT. Translating it yields CATLGDNEKLFF. Drawing the rest from reference TRBV2 and TRBJ1-4, the complete variable domain is EPEVTQTPSHQVTQMGQEVILRCVPISNHLYFYWYRQILGQKVEFLVSFYNNEISEKSEIFDDQFSVERPDGSNFTLKIRSTKLEDSAMYFCATLGDNEKLFFGSGTQLSVL.